This T cell receptor (beta chain) is drawn from a study of spatial heterogeneity in lung cancer. The study's findings and limits: Mutation counts in tumors were tracked by counts of expanded intratumoral alpha and beta TCRs. Estimated coverage of tumor T cells was roughly 7% for alpha and about 13% for beta chains.

In this sample, this clonotype turned up a few times. Its specificity is unknown. TCRdb reprocessed the 5' RACE reads with MiXCR, giving one entry per CDR3 protein. This sample carries about 2,900 distinct CDR3 sequences, around 4.8% of them seen once, and the ten largest clones take about 19%. The junction had 9 bases not matched to a gene; V was cut back by 5 bases and J by 3 bases. Germline V CDR1 and CDR2: DFQATT, SNEGSKA (reference sequence). The CDR3 consists of 14 residues. Time point defined: sample taken at primary tumor resection. Source: lung tumor tissue, taken at surgery. This rearrangement joins TRBV20-1 to TRBJ2-5; 7 nucleotides agree with TRBD2. This sequence originates from a female donor with early-stage non-small cell lung cancer. For the CDR3, the DNA is TGCAGTGCTCAACCTCCCAGCGGGGAAGAGACCCAGTACTTC. It yields the protein CSAQPPSGEETQYF.